This T cell receptor beta chain is from a study of human T cells and chemical hapten exposure. Study background: There were per-sample TCR yield variations, arising mainly from small pooled library volume differences.

Individual cDNA molecules in this library carried unique molecular identifiers. TCRdb reprocessed the RACE reads via MiXCR and lists one record per CDR3 protein. This table holds 50,000 or so distinct CDR3 sequences, 8% to 13% found once. This clonotype was counted only a few times. Time point reported: patch test 1, 2 weeks after DPC sensitization. Sample treatment: therapeutic diphenylcyclopropenone sensitization with weekly scalp DPC. From whole blood left unfractionated, total RNA was extracted. Sequencing used whole blood, obtained in connection with sensitization to the hapten diphenylcyclopropenone (DPC). The receptor comes from a woman in her 40s with alopecia areata. Some clones in this sample may be carry-over from other donors' samples.

CDR3 residues: CATSDGRTDSYGYTF. The DNA for the CDR3 is TGTGCCACCAGTGATGGTCGGACGGATAGCTATGGCTACACCTTC. This chain links TRBV24-1 with TRBJ1-2; D ambiguous. The CDR3 consists of 15 residues. Per the germline V gene, CDR1 is KGHDR and CDR2 is SFDVKD. The ends were cut back, 3 bases at V and 4 bases at J, with 14 bases in the middle.